Sequencing of this T cell receptor (beta chain) was carried out in a study of shared clonotypes between healthy human individuals. The repertoire was sequenced with immunoSEQ multiplex PCR; TCRdb's copy has only in-frame clones and lacks some. The sample shows around 500,000 clones, around 75% of them seen only once. CDR3 length equals 12 residues. V gave up 0 bases and J gave up 3 bases, with 3 bases separating them. Germline V lookup: CDR1 SGDLS, CDR2 YYNGEE. The sample comprised PBMCs. The chain combines TRBV9 with TRBJ1-1; D not certain. The origin of this receptor is a woman aged 40 to 49 in good health. Some clones in this sample may be carry-over from other donors' samples. The CDR3 region has the DNA TGTGCCAGCAGCGTAGGGGACACTGAAGCTTTCTTT. Encoded protein: CASSVGDTEAFF.